These T cell receptor beta chains were read from a single sample in a study of cytomegalovirus exposure and HLA in healthy donors. Produced via immunoSEQ multiplex PCR; TCRdb's table is partial and in-frame only. The sample holds more than 100,000 clones, approximately 78% seen once. The sequencing sample was made of PBMCs. These receptors were taken from a woman aged 25 to 39 in good health and CMV-seropositive. Both conserved end residues are part of each CDR3. Fields, in order: D gene, V gene, clone size, J gene, CDR3 protein, CDR3 DNA. D genes are given only for firm matches. Clone size is given for some rows only: seen once, a few or many times, or a class if the clone is expanded.

D: NA
V: TRBV15
size: NA
J: TRBJ1-1
CDR3: CATSRDMSWAFF
DNA: TGTGCCACCAGCAGAGATATGAGTTGGGCTTTCTTT

D: NA
V: TRBV11-3
size: NA
J: TRBJ2-5
CDR3: CASSLDRGTRQGLKLYF
DNA: TGTGCCAGCAGCTTAGATAGGGGGACCCGGCAGGGGCTTAAACTTTACTTC

D: TRBD1
V: TRBV6-1
size: NA
J: TRBJ1-1
CDR3: CASSADRGNTEAFF
DNA: TGTGCCAGCAGTGCGGACAGGGGCAACACTGAAGCTTTCTTT

D: NA
V: TRBV5-6
size: NA
J: TRBJ1-1
CDR3: CASSPEPGRNTEAFF
DNA: TGTGCCAGCAGCCCGGAACCGGGGAGGAACACTGAAGCTTTCTTT

D: NA
V: TRBV30
size: NA
J: TRBJ2-1
CDR3: CAWSVGPYNEQFF
DNA: TGTGCCTGGAGTGTCGGTCCCTACAATGAGCAGTTCTTC

D: NA
V: TRBV4-1
size: NA
J: TRBJ2-7
CDR3: CASSHTPDSDSYEQYF
DNA: TGCGCCAGCAGCCACACGCCTGACTCTGATTCCTACGAGCAGTACTTC

D: TRBD2
V: TRBV5-1
size: NA
J: TRBJ2-5
CDR3: CASNRAGTGETQYF
DNA: TGCGCCAGCAACCGAGCGGGGACCGGGGAGACCCAGTACTTC

D: TRBD2
V: TRBV12-5
size: few
J: TRBJ2-3
CDR3: CASGPGAGGTKGDTQYF
DNA: TGTGCTAGTGGGCCCGGGGCGGGGGGAACTAAGGGAGATACGCAGTATTTT

D: NA
V: TRBV10-3
size: NA
J: TRBJ2-1
CDR3: CASSQYNEQFF
DNA: TGTGCCAGCTCTCAGTACAATGAGCAGTTCTTC

D: NA
V: TRBV29-1
size: few
J: TRBJ1-2
CDR3: CSVERDYYGYTF
DNA: TGCAGCGTTGAGCGGGATTACTATGGCTACACCTTC

D: TRBD1
V: TRBV11-2
size: NA
J: TRBJ1-1
CDR3: CASSEQGARTEAFF
DNA: TGTGCCAGCAGCGAACAGGGGGCGCGGACTGAAGCTTTCTTT

D: NA
V: TRBV6-1
size: NA
J: TRBJ1-1
CDR3: CASGRVAEAFF
DNA: TGTGCCAGCGGGAGGGTCGCTGAAGCTTTCTTT

D: NA
V: TRBV29-1
size: NA
J: TRBJ2-7
CDR3: CSVPGHRPFYEQYF
DNA: TGCAGCGTCCCGGGACACCGTCCTTTCTACGAGCAGTACTTC

D: TRBD1
V: TRBV5-4
size: NA
J: TRBJ2-5
CDR3: CASSRTGSAQETQYF
DNA: TGTGCCAGCAGCAGGACAGGGTCGGCGCAAGAGACCCAGTACTTC

D: NA
V: TRBV7-6
size: few
J: TRBJ2-3
CDR3: CASSLEASHATDTQYF
DNA: TGTGCCAGCAGCTTAGAAGCATCTCACGCCACAGATACGCAGTATTTT

D: TRBD1
V: TRBV7-9
size: once
J: TRBJ2-7
CDR3: CASSFSGTGVEQYF
DNA: TGTGCCAGCAGCTTTTCGGGGACAGGGGTCGAGCAGTACTTC

D: NA
V: TRBV2
size: NA
J: TRBJ2-7
CDR3: CASSGKGYEQYF
DNA: TGTGCCAGCAGTGGAAAGGGGTACGAGCAGTACTTC

D: NA
V: TRBV5-1
size: once
J: TRBJ2-7
CDR3: CASSLVPSRDKGEQYF
DNA: TGCGCCAGCAGCTTAGTTCCTAGCCGGGACAAGGGGGAGCAGTACTTC

D: NA
V: TRBV28
size: NA
J: TRBJ1-5
CDR3: CASSRGDYSNQPQHF
DNA: TGTGCCAGCTCCCGAGGGGACTATAGCAATCAGCCCCAGCATTTT

D: NA
V: TRBV18
size: NA
J: TRBJ2-5
CDR3: CASSPIRDTVMGTQYF
DNA: TGTGCCAGCTCACCAATAAGAGACACGGTAATGGGGACCCAGTACTTC

D: NA
V: TRBV28
size: NA
J: TRBJ1-1
CDR3: CASSLRLGPNTEAFF
DNA: TGTGCCAGCAGTTTACGCTTGGGGCCGAACACTGAAGCTTTCTTT

D: TRBD1
V: TRBV28
size: NA
J: TRBJ2-7
CDR3: CASSAPGQGSYEQYF
DNA: TGTGCCAGCAGTGCCCCGGGACAGGGCTCCTACGAGCAGTACTTC

D: TRBD1
V: TRBV9
size: NA
J: TRBJ1-3
CDR3: CASSAQTGGRGTIYF
DNA: TGTGCCAGCAGCGCACAGACAGGGGGTAGAGGCACCATATATTTT

D: TRBD1
V: TRBV5-1
size: NA
J: TRBJ2-2
CDR3: CASSGRGLAGELFF
DNA: TGCGCCAGCAGCGGCAGGGGGCTGGCCGGGGAGCTGTTTTTT

D: NA
V: TRBV5-4
size: once
J: TRBJ1-6
CDR3: CASSLEAGSSYNSPLHF
DNA: TGTGCCAGCAGCTTGGAGGCTGGGAGCTCCTATAATTCACCCCTCCACTTT

D: NA
V: TRBV7-9
size: NA
J: TRBJ1-3
CDR3: CSSSLDTGTGNTIYF
DNA: TGTTCCAGCAGCTTAGATACAGGGACTGGAAACACCATATATTTT

D: NA
V: TRBV4-2
size: NA
J: TRBJ2-7
CDR3: CASAAESSYEQYF
DNA: TGTGCCAGCGCGGCGGAAAGCTCCTACGAGCAGTACTTC

D: TRBD1
V: TRBV28
size: NA
J: TRBJ2-6
CDR3: CASSFGDSGSGANVLTF
DNA: TGTGCCAGCAGTTTCGGGGACAGCGGTTCTGGGGCCAACGTCCTGACTTTC

D: TRBD2
V: TRBV4-1
size: NA
J: TRBJ2-2
CDR3: CASSQPLAGGDTGELFF
DNA: TGCGCCAGCAGCCAGCCTCTAGCGGGGGGTGACACCGGGGAGCTGTTTTTT

D: NA
V: TRBV7-3
size: once
J: TRBJ2-5
CDR3: CASSAQPRGSWGETQYF
DNA: TGTGCCAGCAGCGCGCAGCCCCGGGGTTCCTGGGGAGAGACCCAGTACTTC

D: NA
V: TRBV6-1
size: NA
J: TRBJ1-5
CDR3: CASSEAGGSNQPQHF
DNA: TGTGCCAGCAGTGAAGCCGGGGGGAGCAATCAGCCCCAGCATTTT

D: TRBD2
V: TRBV7-2
size: NA
J: TRBJ2-7
CDR3: CASSPPGGEGPYEQYF
DNA: TGTGCCAGCAGCCCCCCGGGGGGGGAAGGGCCCTACGAGCAGTACTTC

D: TRBD2
V: TRBV29-1
size: NA
J: TRBJ2-2
CDR3: CSAQGAGGITGELFF
DNA: TGCAGCGCCCAAGGAGCGGGGGGGATCACCGGGGAGCTGTTTTTT

D: TRBD2
V: TRBV19
size: once
J: TRBJ2-1
CDR3: CASSKGTSFYNEQFF
DNA: TGTGCCAGTAGTAAAGGGACTAGCTTCTACAATGAGCAGTTCTTC

D: NA
V: TRBV6-5
size: NA
J: TRBJ1-2
CDR3: CASSYSDSYGYTF
DNA: TGTGCCAGCAGTTACTCCGACAGTTATGGCTACACCTTC

D: NA
V: TRBV2
size: NA
J: TRBJ2-4
CDR3: CASSDWTLPAKNIQYF
DNA: TGTGCCAGCAGTGACTGGACACTCCCGGCCAAAAACATTCAGTACTTC

D: NA
V: TRBV2
size: NA
J: TRBJ2-4
CDR3: CASSSDRGMGIQYF
DNA: TGTGCCAGCAGCTCGGACCGAGGGATGGGCATTCAGTACTTC

D: TRBD1
V: TRBV28
size: NA
J: TRBJ1-3
CDR3: CASSHHGTGVEGNTIYF
DNA: TGTGCCAGCAGTCACCATGGGACAGGAGTGGAGGGAAACACCATATATTTT

D: NA
V: TRBV27
size: NA
J: TRBJ2-3
CDR3: CASSLRRAGDTQYF
DNA: TGTGCCAGCAGTTTACGGCGGGCGGGGGATACGCAGTATTTT

D: TRBD2
V: TRBV6-4
size: NA
J: TRBJ2-1
CDR3: CARLAGDSNEQFF
DNA: TGTGCCAGACTAGCGGGGGACTCCAATGAGCAGTTCTTC

D: NA
V: TRBV7-9
size: NA
J: TRBJ2-7
CDR3: CASSFGPGHHHF
DNA: TGTGCCAGCAGCTTCGGTCCGGGACACCACCATTTC